This T cell receptor (beta chain) was retrieved from a study of OX40 agonist ivuxolimab in advanced cancers. For the study in its entirety: Ivuxolimab was an agonistic, fully human IgG2 monoclonal antibody directed against OX40 (CD134), a costimulatory receptor. Three dose-escalation patients achieved partial responses, one with hepatocellular carcinoma and two with cutaneous melanoma. Patients were allowed to have had prior anti-PD-1, anti-PD-L1 or anti-CTLA-4 therapy, and less than 45% of the dose-escalation patients had previously received checkpoint inhibitors. Intravenous ivuxolimab was administered to patients every 2 weeks at six dose levels: 0.01, 0.1, 0.3, 1.5, 3 and 10 mg/kg. The monotherapy dose-escalation portion (N of about 49 patients) of the phase I ivuxolimab trial is reported in the paper. A male proportion of roughly 80% and a mean age of around 60 years, ranging from about 20 to 80, were recorded for the dose-escalation cohort. Of the approximately 53 patients in dose escalation, approximately 20 had hepatocellular carcinoma, some 15 had melanoma, 9 had renal cell carcinoma and 9 had head and neck cancer. The point of sequencing TCRbeta in the periphery was to test whether ivuxolimab changed TCR sequence diversity and drove clonal T-cell expansion. General conclusions and limits of the study: In the 0.1-3.0 mg/kg groups, partial responders were among the patients with the lowest normalized peripheral clonal expansion, particularly in CD8+ T cells. Low levels of normalized T-cell clonal expansion were also seen in some patients who did not respond. At doses from 0.1 to 3.0 mg/kg, clonal expansion was seen in both CD4+ and CD8+ blood T cells between baseline and week 6. After ivuxolimab, CD8+ T cells had more expanded clones than CD4+ T cells on average. Antigen specificity was not determined for the clonally expanded peripheral T cells.

Genomic DNA was extracted from sorted cells for sequencing of the TCRbeta CDR3 region. The immunoSEQ Assay was used for sequencing of TCRbeta CDR3 regions. Drawn from immuneACCESS, this table holds only the in-frame rearrangements with V and J called that TCRdb kept. Clones are partly lost; checked studies trace under half to an unresolved V gene and leave the rest unexplained. This sample lists about 9,000 clones; more than 70% were detected once. The ten largest clones capture around 17% of the sample. Patients with autoimmune disease history or receiving systemic immunosuppression were excluded from the trial. Peripheral blood for TCR sequencing was collected from all dose cohorts at baseline, on cycle 4 day 1, and on cycle 7 day 1. The samples were drawn from a first-in-human, open-label, multicenter phase I dose-escalation trial of ivuxolimab. Adults with locally advanced or metastatic head and neck squamous cell, hepatocellular, melanoma or renal cell carcinoma were enrolled in the trial. Before TCR sequencing, CD4+ and CD8+ T cells were separately sorted from peripheral blood.

Of note for this clone: The antigen it recognizes is unknown. The sample holds no much larger clone one base away, and base qualities are not on file.

The TCR comes from an adult with an advanced solid tumor such as melanoma, head and neck, liver or kidney cancer. The sample in question was CD4+ or CD8+ T cells sorted from blood, obtained in a trial of the OX40 agonist ivuxolimab.

The bases are TGTGCCAGCTCCCGATACAGGGGGCCCTCCTACGAGCAGTACTTC. Protein translation: CASSRYRGPSYEQYF. In this chain, TRBV7-8 is recombined with TRBJ2-7; 9 nucleotides in the junction match TRBD1. V is cut back by 8 bases and J by 0 bases, with 8 bases in the junction unmatched. The CDR1 and CDR2 encoded by the germline V gene are SGHVS and FQNEAQ. The CDR3, cysteine through phenylalanine, is 15 amino acids long. The CDR3 DNA has 45 bases and is translated from base 1.